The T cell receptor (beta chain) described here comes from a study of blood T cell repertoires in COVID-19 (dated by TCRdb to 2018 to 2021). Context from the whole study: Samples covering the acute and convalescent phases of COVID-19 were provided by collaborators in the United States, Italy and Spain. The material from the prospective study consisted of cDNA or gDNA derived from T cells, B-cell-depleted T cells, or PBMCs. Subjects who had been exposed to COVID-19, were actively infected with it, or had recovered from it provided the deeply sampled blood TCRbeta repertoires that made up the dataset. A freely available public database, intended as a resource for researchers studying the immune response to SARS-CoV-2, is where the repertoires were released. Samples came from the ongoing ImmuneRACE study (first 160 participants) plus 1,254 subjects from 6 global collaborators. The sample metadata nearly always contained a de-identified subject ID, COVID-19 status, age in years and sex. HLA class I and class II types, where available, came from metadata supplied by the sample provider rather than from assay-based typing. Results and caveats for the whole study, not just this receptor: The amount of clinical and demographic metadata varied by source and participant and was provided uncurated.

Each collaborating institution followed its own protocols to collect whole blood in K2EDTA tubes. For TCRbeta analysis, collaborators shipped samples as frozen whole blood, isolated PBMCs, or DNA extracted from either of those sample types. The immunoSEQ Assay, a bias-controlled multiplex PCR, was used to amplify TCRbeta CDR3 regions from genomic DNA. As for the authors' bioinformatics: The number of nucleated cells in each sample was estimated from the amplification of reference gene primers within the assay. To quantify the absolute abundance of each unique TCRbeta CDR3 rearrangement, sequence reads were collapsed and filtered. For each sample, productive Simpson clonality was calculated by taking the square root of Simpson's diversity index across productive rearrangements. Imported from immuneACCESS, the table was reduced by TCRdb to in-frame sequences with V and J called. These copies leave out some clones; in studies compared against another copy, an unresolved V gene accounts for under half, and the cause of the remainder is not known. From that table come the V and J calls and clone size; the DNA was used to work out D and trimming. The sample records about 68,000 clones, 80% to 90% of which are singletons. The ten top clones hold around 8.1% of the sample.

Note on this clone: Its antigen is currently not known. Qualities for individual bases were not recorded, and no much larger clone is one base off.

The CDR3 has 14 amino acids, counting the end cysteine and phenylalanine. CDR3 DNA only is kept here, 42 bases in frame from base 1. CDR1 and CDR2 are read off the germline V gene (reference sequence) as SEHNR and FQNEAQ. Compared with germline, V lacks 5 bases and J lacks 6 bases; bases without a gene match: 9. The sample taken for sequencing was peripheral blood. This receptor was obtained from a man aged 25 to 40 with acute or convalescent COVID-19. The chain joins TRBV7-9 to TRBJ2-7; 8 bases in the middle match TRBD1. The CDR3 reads CASSPPDRVGEQYF. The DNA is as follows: TGTGCCAGCAGCCCGCCGGACAGGGTAGGCGAGCAGTACTTC.